One sample yielded the 28 T cell receptor beta chains listed below, sequenced in a study of T cell changes during pregnancy in multiple sclerosis. Sequencing used immunoSEQ multiplex PCR; TCRdb keeps in-frame clones, though not all of them. In the table there are over 20,000 clones, under 90% of which are singletons. The sequenced sample was CD8+ T cells from peripheral blood mononuclear cells, obtained before pregnancy. Every receptor here comes from a female donor with multiple sclerosis, enrolled in a pregnancy study.

This sequence joins TRBV27 and TRBJ1-5; no clear D gene. This CDR3 is 13 amino acids long. The germline CDR1 and CDR2 sequences are MNHEY and SMNVEV (reference sequence). V was pared by 2 bases and J by 6 bases, with 8 bases between. The CDR3 DNA sequence: TGTGCCAGCAGTTTAGAGGTAACTCAGCCCCAGCATTTT. Translation: CASSLEVTQPQHF.

This rearrangement joins TRBV27 to TRBJ2-7; TRBD2 matches 8 bases. Trimming at V came to 5 bases and at J to 3 bases, leaving 9 bases not matched to a gene. Looked up from germline, CDR1 is MNHEY and CDR2 is SMNVEV (reference sequence). This CDR3 contains 15 residues. CDR3 bases: TGTGCCAGCAGTCCGGGGGGGATCCCCTTCTACGAGCAGTACTTC. The encoded protein is CASSPGGIPFYEQYF.

The chain has TRBV7-9 and TRBJ2-3; D is perhaps TRBD2 (6 bases). Germline V gives CDR1 SEHNR, CDR2 FQNEAQ (reference sequence). The CDR3 length is 16 residues. The germline V and J ends were trimmed by 2 bases and 6 bases, with 18 bases remaining between them. CDR3 bases: TGTGCCAGCAGCTTAAACCTAGCGAGTGCCGTCGATACGCAGTATTTT. This codes for CASSLNLASAVDTQYF.

The rearrangement uses TRBV12-5 and TRBJ1-2; 8 bases line up with TRBD1. The trim removed 3 bases at V and 7 bases at J, leaving 7 bases unmatched. Germline assignment: CDR1 LGHNT and CDR2 FRNRAP. The CDR3 totals 14 residues. DNA of the CDR3: TGTGCTAGTGGTTTTCAGGGGGCAATTCTTGGCTACACCTTC. It is translated as CASGFQGAILGYTF.

The chain uses TRBV4-1 and TRBJ2-2; D gene unclear. CDR1 MGHRA and CDR2 YSYEKL come from the germline V gene. Between the trimmed V and J ends, which lost 4 bases and 8 bases, there was a span of 11 bases. This CDR3 region has 13 residues. CDR3 DNA sequence: TGCGCCAGCAGCCCCTACAACGGGGGGGAGCTGTTTTTT. This translates into CASSPYNGGELFF.

The genes are TRBV9 and TRBJ1-3; tentative D call: TRBD1 (6 bases). The CDR3 covers 15 residues. Trimming left V 3 bases short and J 0 bases short, with 10 bases between. Germline V lookup: CDR1 SGDLS, CDR2 YYNGEE. This chain's CDR3 is CASSARGTSGNTIYF. As DNA, the CDR3 is TGTGCCAGCAGCGCCAGGGGTACCTCTGGAAACACCATATATTTT.

The V and J genes are TRBV27 and TRBJ2-7; possibly TRBD2 for D (6 bases). The CDR3 has 14 amino acids. Germline-derived CDR1 and CDR2 are MNHEY and SMNVEV (reference sequence). V was trimmed by 3 bases and J by 2 bases, leaving 11 bases between them. CDR3 coding DNA: TGTGCCAGCAGTTTGGCCGGGAGTACCTACGAGCAGTACTTC. Amino acids: CASSLAGSTYEQYF.

This clone was observed a few times. V usage is TRBV19 and J usage is TRBJ2-7, with D maybe TRBD2 (6 bases). Between the trimmed V and J ends, which lost 3 bases and 3 bases, there was a span of 12 bases. Germline lookup yields CDR1 LNHDA and CDR2 SQIVND (reference sequence). The CDR3 has 14 residues. DNA of the CDR3: TGTGCCAGTAGTATGGGGGGAGAGTTCTACGAGCAGTACTTC. This codes for CASSMGGEFYEQYF.

The chain is built from TRBV11-2 and TRBJ2-1; perhaps TRBD1 as D (5 bases). This CDR3 is 16 amino acids long. Germline values: CDR1 SGHAT, CDR2 FQNNGV. V dropped 0 bases and J dropped 2 bases, with 11 bases sitting between them. CDR3 nucleotide sequence: TGTGCCAGCAGCTTAGATGCCAGGGCCGCCTACAATGAGCAGTTCTTC. Its protein product is CASSLDARAAYNEQFF. Using reference TRBV11-2 and TRBJ2-1 for the parts outside the CDR3, the full variable domain is EAGVAQSPRYKIIEKRQSVAFWCNPISGHATLYWYQQILGQGPKLLIQFQNNGVVDDSQLPKDRFSAERLKGVDSTLKIQPAKLEDSAVYLCASSLDARAAYNEQFFGPGTRLTVL.

This chain connects TRBV6-5 to TRBJ1-2, with a weak D call TRBD1 (6 bases). Germline CDR1 is MNHEY and CDR2 is SVGAGI. This CDR3 is 15 amino acids long. The germline V and J ends were trimmed by 5 bases and 2 bases, with 15 bases remaining between them. CDR3 nucleotides: TGTGCCAGCAGTCAGGGGTTGGGGGCCAACTATGGCTACACCTTC. Amino acids: CASSQGLGANYGYTF.

Written as DNA, the CDR3 is TGCGCCAGCAGCCAAGATATCAGAAGCAATCAGCCCCAGCATTTT. Translation gives CASSQDIRSNQPQHF. This chain uses TRBV4-1 with TRBJ1-5; D call uncertain. Trimming removed 0 bases at V and 1 base at J, with 7 bases between. Per the germline V gene, CDR1 is MGHRA and CDR2 is YSYEKL. CDR3 length: 15 amino acids.

The chain combines TRBV14 with TRBJ2-5; 7 nucleotides match TRBD2. The CDR3 length is 17 residues. V lost 0 bases and J lost 5; bases outside the gene matches: 12. The germline CDR1 and CDR2 sequences are SGHDN and FVKESK. The CDR3 nucleotides read TGTGCCAGCAGCCAAGATCCAAGCGGGAAACGGATGGAGACCCAGTACTTC. Translation: CASSQDPSGKRMETQYF.

Remarks on this clone: A junction boundary mismatches the germline segment, possibly from a read error. The chain recombines TRBV6-1 with TRBJ2-7; a possible D gene is TRBD1 (6 bases). This CDR3 is built from 12 residues. Germline V gene data show CDR1 as MNHNS and CDR2 as SASEGT. The CDR3 loop reads CASSEGLDRPPF. The CDR3 nucleotides read TGTGCCAGCAGTGAAGGTCTGGACAGACCTCCTTTC.

V and J are TRBV10-3 and TRBJ2-5; a weak D match, TRBD2 (6 bases). The CDR3 runs to 16 residues. Looked up from germline, CDR1 is ENHRY and CDR2 is SYGVKD. V was cut by 6 bases and J by 3 bases, with 20 bases left in between. In nucleotides, the CDR3 is TGTGCCATCAGCGGGGATTTTCGGACTACTGAAGAGACCCAGTACTTC. Its protein product is CAISGDFRTTEETQYF.

This clone was observed once. This chain joins TRBV7-9 and TRBJ2-3, with 10 positions matching TRBD2. V dropped 3 bases and J dropped 4; count of bases not matched to a gene: 7. Germline V gene data show CDR1 as SEHNR and CDR2 as FQNEAQ (reference sequence). The CDR3 has 16 amino acids. CDR3 sequence: CASSFGLAALADTQYF. CDR3 nucleotides: TGTGCCAGCAGCTTCGGACTAGCGGCCTTGGCAGATACGCAGTATTTT.

This clone was recorded many times. This chain links TRBV2 with TRBJ2-3; 9 positions match TRBD2. The germline V gene encodes CDR1 SNHLY and CDR2 FYNNEI. There are 16 residues in the CDR3. The trim removed 7 bases at V and 4 bases at J, leaving 12 bases unmatched. The CDR3 nucleotides are TGTGCCAGCATCAAAGGAGCGGGAGGAGCGGCAGATACGCAGTATTTT. This encodes CASIKGAGGAADTQYF.

In DNA, the CDR3 is TGTGCCAGCAGTTTAATACTAGCGGGAGGGCCCAGCACAGATACGCAGTATTTT. It specifies CASSLILAGGPSTDTQYF. The J gene is TRBJ2-3, the V gene TRBV27, with 13 bases lining up with TRBD2. There are 18 residues in the CDR3. V dropped 2 bases and J dropped 0; count of bases not matched to a gene: 5. CDR1 is MNHEY and CDR2 is SMNVEV in the germline V gene (reference sequence).

The chain combines TRBV27 with TRBJ2-1, with D unresolved. The CDR3 is 14 amino acids. CDR1 and CDR2 from the germline V gene are MNHEY and SMNVEV (reference sequence). V dropped 1 base and J dropped 2 bases, with 6 bases sitting between them. CDR3 sequence reads: CASSLFGTYNEQFF. The CDR3 region has the DNA TGTGCCAGCAGTTTATTCGGTACCTACAATGAGCAGTTCTTC.

The V call is TRBV5-1, the J call TRBJ2-7; 9 bases are a match to TRBD1. The J segment lost 2 bases and the V segment lost 3 bases, leaving 9 bases of the junction unmatched. Germline CDR1 reads SGHRS; CDR2 reads YFSETQ. The CDR3 has 16 amino acids. The CDR3: CASSSPTGGPPYEQYF. In DNA, the CDR3 is TGCGCCAGCAGCTCGCCGACAGGGGGTCCTCCCTACGAGCAGTACTTC.

The genes are TRBV6-1 and TRBJ2-5; 8 bases align to TRBD1. The V segment lost 2 bases and the J segment 4 bases; nucleotides outside the gene matches: 9. Germline-derived CDR1 and CDR2 are MNHNS and SASEGT. There are 16 residues in the CDR3. The DNA of the CDR3 is TGTGCCAGCAGTGAAAGGACAGGGTACGGTTCAGAGACCCAGTACTTC. Protein sequence: CASSERTGYGSETQYF.

The J gene is TRBJ2-5, the V gene TRBV7-9; the D gene is possibly TRBD2 (5 bases). The germline V gene has CDR1 SEHNR and CDR2 FQNEAQ (reference sequence). The V gene lost 6 bases and the J gene lost 2 bases, with 25 bases spanning the gap. The CDR3 covers 18 residues. CDR3 protein: CASSTTVASRAQQETQYF. The CDR3 coding sequence is TGTGCCAGCAGTACGACGGTAGCGTCCCGGGCCCAACAAGAGACCCAGTACTTC.

CDR3 amino acids: CASSWGQVRYSNYGYTF. For the CDR3, the DNA is TGTGCCAGCAGCTGGGGACAGGTTCGATACTCTAACTATGGCTACACCTTC. V usage is TRBV5-6 and J usage is TRBJ1-2; 8 positions match TRBD1. With V trimmed by 3 bases and J by 0 bases, 10 bases remained unmatched. Germline V gene lookup returns CDR1 SGHDT and CDR2 YYEEEE. This CDR3 has 17 residues.

The chain links TRBV4-1 to TRBJ2-2; weak D call: TRBD2 (5 bases). V lost 1 base, J lost 0 bases, and 9 bases lay in between. The CDR3 sequence is 16 residues long. Germline V gene sequence: CDR1 MGHRA, CDR2 YSYEKL. This CDR3 is CASSQVGAANTGELFF. CDR3 in DNA: TGCGCCAGCAGCCAAGTGGGAGCGGCGAACACCGGGGAGCTGTTTTTT.

The chain is built from TRBV7-5 and TRBJ2-3; TRBD1 is the table's D call, not checked against the DNA. TRBV7-5 is a documented pseudogene. This CDR3 region has 18 residues. CDR3 nucleotide sequence: TGTGTCAGAACCCGCGGGCCGACAGGGAAGTATGGCACAGATACGCAGTATTTT. It yields the protein CVRTRGPTGKYGTDTQYF.

This clone was counted once. The chain has TRBV9 and TRBJ2-1; 9 bases map to TRBD2. V was clipped by 0 bases and J by 7 bases; unmatched bases: 5. The CDR3 extends over 15 amino acids. Per the germline V gene, CDR1 is SGDLS and CDR2 is YYNGEE. CDR3 in amino acids: CASSVESGRMNEQFF. The DNA for the CDR3 is TGTGCCAGCAGCGTAGAAAGCGGGAGGATGAATGAGCAGTTCTTC.

About this clone: One junction end does not reproduce the germline sequence, and a read error may be involved. The V call is TRBV7-7, the J call TRBJ2-7, with 9 positions matching TRBD1. The germline gives CDR1 SSHAT, CDR2 FNYEAQ (reference sequence). The CDR3 length is 14 residues. CDR3 sequence (DNA): TGTGCTAGCAGCCAACCCGGGACAGGGAACGAGCAGTACTTC. Its translation is CASSQPGTGNEQYF.

J is TRBJ2-1 and V is TRBV4-1; 16 nucleotides agree with TRBD2. The germline V gene has CDR1 MGHRA and CDR2 YSYEKL. V lost 8 bases to trimming and J lost 14 bases; unmatched junction nucleotides: 9. This CDR3 spans 14 amino acids. The CDR3 sequence is CASRGLAGGRMEFF. The CDR3 DNA sequence: TGCGCCAGCCGGGGACTAGCGGGAGGGCGCATGGAGTTCTTC.

CDR3 residues: CASSYTGSYEQYF. The CDR3 nucleotides read TGTGCCAGCAGTTACACCGGGAGCTACGAGCAGTACTTC. The chain is built from TRBV6-5 and TRBJ2-7; TRBD2 is a possible D gene (6 bases). V was shortened by 2 bases and J by 3 bases, with 8 bases between the two germline ends. The length of the CDR3 is 13 residues. Germline values: CDR1 MNHEY, CDR2 SVGAGI.